Following are 29 T cell receptor beta chains from one sample sequenced in a study of naive and memory T cell subsets (dated by TCRdb to 2017 to 2019). The method was UMI-ligation and nested PCR. The listed sequencing device is Illumina MiSeq. An equimolar mix of two oligonucleotides covering both TRBC1 and TRBC2 was used as the beta constant-region primer. TCRdb took the public reads, trimmed them with fastp at Q25, ran MiXCR for clone calling and kept in-frame beta chains. Entries that share a CDR3 protein sequence are merged under the most common genes and DNA. The sample table records around 160,000 distinct CDR3 sequences; approximately 15% of these occur just once. The top ten clones comprise just over 0.14% of the sample. Sequencing was carried out using naive CD4+ T cells from blood. The cell subset or site label for this specimen denotes: naive T cells, CD45RA high CD27+. The receptors here all came from a human donor in good health.

The chain uses TRBV28 and TRBJ2-1; 9 bases are shared with TRBD1. This CDR3 is 16 amino acids long. The V and J ends lost 5 bases and 5 bases, in that order; junction bases with no gene match: 10. CDR1 MDHEN and CDR2 SYDVKM come from the germline V gene. CDR3 coding DNA: TGTGCCAGCAGTGTTACAGGACAGGGGCTAAACAATGAGCAGTTCTTC. Encoded protein: CASSVTGQGLNNEQFF.

The V and J genes are TRBV6-6 and TRBJ2-7; D is undetermined. CDR1 MNHNY and CDR2 SVGAGI come from the germline V gene (reference sequence). Trimming took off 4 bases at V and 3 bases at J, with 13 bases between the two ends. The CDR3 loop spans 14 amino acids. The CDR3 nucleotides are TGTGCCAGCAGTTCCGAGCTTCCCCACTACGAGCAGTACTTC. It codes for CASSSELPHYEQYF.

This clonotype has only a few counts. The chain links TRBV27 to TRBJ2-3; a possible D gene is TRBD1 (6 bases). V shed 4 bases and J shed 0 bases, with 20 bases lying between them. This CDR3 spans 18 amino acids. Germline V CDR1 and CDR2: MNHEY, SMNVEV (reference sequence). The CDR3: CASSSRPRQETSTDTQYF. The CDR3 region has the DNA TGTGCCAGCAGTTCACGTCCGAGACAGGAGACTAGCACAGATACGCAGTATTTT.

The chain links TRBV29-1 to TRBJ2-5; D not certain. Per germline, CDR1 SQVTM and CDR2 ANQGSEA. Trimming pared 3 bases from V and 7 bases from J, leaving 6 bases between. The CDR3 contains 10 residues. Here the CDR3 reads CSVDLGTQYF. In nucleotides, the CDR3 is TGCAGCGTTGACTTGGGGACCCAGTACTTC.

The CDR3 protein is CASSLNLLTRDTGELFF. Written as DNA, the CDR3 is TGTGCCAGCAGCTTAAATTTGTTAACTAGGGACACCGGGGAGCTGTTTTTT. The chain uses TRBV7-9 and TRBJ2-2; TRBD2 is a possible D gene (5 bases). The CDR3 contains 17 residues. V was pared by 2 bases and J by 3 bases, with 16 bases between. The V gene's germline CDR1 is SEHNR and CDR2 FQNEAQ (reference sequence).

This clonotype has a handful of counts. This sequence joins TRBV4-1 and TRBJ2-5; D tentatively reads TRBD1 or TRBD2 (5 bases each). The CDR3 has 15 residues. CDR1 and CDR2 from the germline V gene are MGHRA and YSYEKL. The V and J ends lost 3 bases and 3 bases respectively, with 14 bases between them. The CDR3 region has the DNA TGCGCCAGCAGCCAGTACGGGGCAGGGAAAGAGACCCAGTACTTC. It translates to CASSQYGAGKETQYF.

This sequence joins TRBV7-9 and TRBJ2-7; 7 nucleotides match TRBD1. The length of the CDR3 is 14 residues. The trim removed 1 base at V and 5 bases at J, leaving 5 bases unmatched. Germline V lookup: CDR1 SEHNR, CDR2 FQNEAQ (reference sequence). CDR3 region: CASSLGDRVDEQYF. In DNA form, the CDR3 reads TGTGCCAGCAGCTTAGGCGACAGGGTGGACGAGCAGTACTTC.

This clonotype was seen a few times. The V call is TRBV20-1, the J call TRBJ2-3; no firm D call. Trimming removed 6 bases from V and 5 bases from J, with 12 bases in between. Per the germline V gene, CDR1 is DFQATT and CDR2 is SNEGSKA (reference sequence). The CDR3 runs 12 residues. The CDR3 protein is CSANVGRDTQYF. DNA of the CDR3: TGCAGTGCCAACGTAGGGCGAGATACGCAGTATTTT.

The chain has TRBV7-7 and TRBJ2-5; D is undetermined. V lost 4 bases and J 3 bases, leaving 9 bases between the germline ends. The length of the CDR3 is 13 residues. Germline V gives CDR1 SSHAT, CDR2 FNYEAQ (reference sequence). The CDR3, as DNA: TGTGCCAGCAGCTCTAGTAGAAAAGAGACCCAGTACTTC. This encodes CASSSSRKETQYF.

The CDR3 nucleotides read TGTGCCAGCTCACCCGGTGAGGGGGTGAATATGAATCAGCCCCAGCATTTT. As protein: CASSPGEGVNMNQPQHF. This chain uses TRBV18 with TRBJ1-5; a weak D match, TRBD1 (6 bases). The CDR3 is 17 amino acids. Germline values: CDR1 KGHSH, CDR2 LQKENI. V was cut by 3 bases and J by 4 bases, with 19 bases left in between.

This clonotype was seen many times. For the CDR3, the DNA is TGTGCCAGCAGGAGCCACCGGGACTATGAATACGAGCAGTACTTC. This translates into CASRSHRDYEYEQYF. V is TRBV6-2 or TRBV6-3 and J is TRBJ2-7, with 7 bases identical to TRBD2. The ends lost 6 bases at V and 4 bases at J; junction bases unmatched: 12. Germline CDR1 reads MNHEY; CDR2 reads SVGEGT. CDR3 length: 15 amino acids.

This chain joins TRBV29-1 and TRBJ2-3; D gene unclear. The V and J ends lost 3 bases and 6 bases respectively, with 7 bases between them. This CDR3 is built from 11 residues. From germline, CDR1 is SQVTM and CDR2 ANQGSEA. CDR3 loop: CSVDLSDTQYF. CDR3 in DNA: TGCAGCGTTGACTTGTCGGATACGCAGTATTTT.

This chain connects TRBV12-3 or TRBV12-4 to TRBJ1-1, with D maybe TRBD1 (5 bases). V shed 8 bases and J shed 4 bases, with 14 bases lying between them. The CDR3 is 13 residues long. CDR3 bases: TGTGCCAGCCAGAGTAGGGGACGCACTGAAGCTTTCTTT. The encoded protein is CASQSRGRTEAFF.

The chain's CDR3 is CASSPRGGAFYEQYF. CDR3 in DNA: TGTGCCAGCAGCCCCCGGGGAGGGGCTTTTTACGAGCAGTACTTC. The rearrangement joins TRBV9 to TRBJ2-7; 7 bases map to TRBD2. This CDR3 comprises 15 residues. Per the germline V gene, CDR1 is SGDLS and CDR2 is YYNGEE. J lost 4 bases, V lost 4 bases, and 11 bases had no gene match. Filled out from reference TRBV9 and TRBJ2-7, the complete variable domain reads DSGVTQTPKHLITATGQRVTLRCSPRSGDLSVYWYQQSLDQGLQFLIQYYNGEERAKGNILERFSAQQFPDLHSELNLSSLELGDSALYFCASSPRGGAFYEQYFGPGTRLTVT.

The chain is built from TRBV28 and TRBJ1-1, with D possibly matching TRBD1 (5 bases). Per germline, CDR1 MDHEN and CDR2 SYDVKM. V lost 4 bases, J lost 5 bases, and 11 bases lay in between. The CDR3 sequence is 13 residues long. The CDR3 loop is CASSSNWGTEAFF. The DNA for the CDR3 is TGTGCCAGCAGTTCCAACTGGGGGACTGAAGCTTTCTTT.

The chain joins TRBV29-1 to TRBJ1-3, with D perhaps TRBD1 (5 bases). From germline, CDR1 is SQVTM and CDR2 ANQGSEA. V was shortened by 3 bases and J by 0 bases, with 18 bases between the two germline ends. The CDR3 loop spans 17 amino acids. The CDR3 sequence: CSVDLPQGASSGNTIYF. The CDR3 DNA sequence: TGCAGCGTTGATCTCCCCCAGGGAGCGAGCTCTGGAAACACCATATATTTT.

The rearrangement joins TRBV20-1 to TRBJ2-7, with TRBD2 matching 9 bases. V shed 0 bases and J 2 bases; nucleotides not matched to a gene: 8. CDR1 is DFQATT and CDR2 is SNEGSKA in the germline V gene (reference sequence). This CDR3 contains 16 residues. The CDR3 region is CSARDWGAGGAYEQYF. The CDR3 nucleotides are TGCAGTGCTAGAGATTGGGGCGCGGGAGGGGCCTACGAGCAGTACTTC.

The chain employs TRBV25-1 and TRBJ2-7; TRBD2 matches 7 bases. This CDR3 has 15 residues. Per germline, CDR1 MGHDK and CDR2 SYGVNS. Germline trimming cut 2 bases from V and 3 bases from J; bases unmatched to any gene: 7. CDR3 nucleotide sequence: TGTGCCAGCAGTGAAGCGGGAGTTCGGAACTACGAGCAGTACTTC. This gives the protein CASSEAGVRNYEQYF.

The chain has TRBV5-6 and TRBJ2-2; 14 nucleotides line up with TRBD2. From germline, CDR1 is SGHDT and CDR2 YYEEEE. V lost 6 bases, J lost 7 bases, and 14 bases stayed unmatched. The CDR3 runs to 18 residues. This CDR3 is CASTTGGLAGVGRGELFF. The CDR3 DNA reads TGTGCCAGCACCACTGGGGGACTAGCGGGAGTAGGACGCGGGGAGCTGTTTTTT.

There are a few counts of this clonotype. The J gene is TRBJ2-3, the V gene TRBV20-1; no firm D call. The CDR3 length is 13 residues. From germline, CDR1 is DFQATT and CDR2 SNEGSKA (reference sequence). V shed 3 bases and J shed 1 base, with 8 bases lying between them. CDR3: CSARQEGTDTQYF. CDR3 nucleotide sequence: TGCAGTGCTAGGCAAGAAGGCACAGATACGCAGTATTTT.

The chain is built from TRBV20-1 and TRBJ2-3, with no clear D. The CDR3 runs to 11 residues. V lost 1 base and J 4 bases, leaving 3 bases between the germline ends. Germline-derived CDR1 and CDR2 are DFQATT and SNEGSKA (reference sequence). The CDR3 reads CSARGSDTQYF. The CDR3 region has the DNA TGCAGTGCTAGAGGATCAGATACGCAGTATTTT.

This clonotype was seen repeatedly, ten times or more. The chain employs TRBV6-5 and TRBJ2-7, with 7 bases lining up with TRBD1. Looked up from germline, CDR1 is MNHEY and CDR2 is SVGAGI. The CDR3 runs 14 residues. V dropped 6 bases and J dropped 2; count of bases not matched to a gene: 7. The CDR3 coding sequence is TGTGCCAGCAGCCCGGGACAGCGGCCCTACGAGCAGTACTTC. Encoded protein: CASSPGQRPYEQYF.

In its sample, this clonotype was seen a few times. The chain links TRBV12-3 or TRBV12-4 to TRBJ2-1, with 9 positions matching TRBD2. V lost 5 bases and J lost 4; bases outside the gene matches: 12. The CDR3 has 17 residues. The CDR3 DNA is TGTGCCAGCAGTCCCTTCCGCGGGACTAGCAGATACAATGAGCAGTTCTTC. Encoded protein: CASSPFRGTSRYNEQFF.

This clonotype was counted between two and nine times. The chain links TRBV2 to TRBJ2-5, with 9 nucleotides matching TRBD1. The CDR3 runs to 15 residues. The germline V gene encodes CDR1 SNHLY and CDR2 FYNNEI. The junction had 9 bases not matched to a gene; V was cut back by 6 bases and J by 4 bases. CDR3 loop: CASREDRGFTETQYF. For the CDR3, the DNA is TGTGCCAGCAGGGAGGACAGGGGTTTTACAGAGACCCAGTACTTC. Drawing the rest from reference TRBV2 and TRBJ2-5, the complete variable domain is EPEVTQTPSHQVTQMGQEVILRCVPISNHLYFYWYRQILGQKVEFLVSFYNNEISEKSEIFDDQFSVERPDGSNFTLKIRSTKLEDSAMYFCASREDRGFTETQYFGPGTRLLVL.

This clonotype occurred a few times. The J gene is TRBJ2-7, the V gene TRBV7-3; 8 bases map to TRBD1. The V gene end was trimmed by 5 bases and the J gene end by 0 bases; junction bases not matched to a gene: 3. This CDR3 is built from 14 residues. Germline lookup yields CDR1 SGHTA and CDR2 FQGTGA. CDR3 nucleotide sequence: TGTGCCAGCAGCCTACAGGGGGACTCCTACGAGCAGTACTTC. The encoded protein is CASSLQGDSYEQYF.

The table lists this clonotype with a few counts. The CDR3 is CASRTDRVLETQYF. The DNA of the CDR3 is TGTGCCAGCAGAACGGACAGGGTTCTTGAGACCCAGTACTTC. This chain links TRBV6-6 with TRBJ2-5; 8 bases are a match to TRBD1. The CDR3 is 14 residues long. The J segment lost 5 bases and the V segment lost 6 bases, leaving 8 bases of the junction unmatched. Germline loops: CDR1 MNHNY, CDR2 SVGAGI (reference sequence).

The CDR3 bases are TGTGCCAGCAGTCCCACCGGGGGTGATTTGGCCCAGCATTTT. This codes for CASSPTGGDLAQHF. The rearrangement uses TRBV28 and TRBJ1-5; D is possibly TRBD1 (5 bases). This CDR3 contains 14 residues. Germline CDR1 MDHEN, CDR2 SYDVKM. Trimming stripped 5 bases from V and 11 bases from J, with 19 bases between.

This clonotype was found a few times. V gene TRBV12-3 or TRBV12-4 combines with J gene TRBJ1-5; possible D gene TRBD1, 6 bases. Trimming cost V 7 bases and J 6 bases, with 16 bases left between them. The CDR3 runs to 14 residues. Here the CDR3 DNA reads TGTGCCAGCACCACCCGGACAGTGAGTCAGCCCCAGCATTTT. Its protein is CASTTRTVSQPQHF.

This clonotype was observed a few times. The chain carries TRBV5-1 and TRBJ2-3; D not certain. V was shortened by 4 bases and J by 0 bases, with 9 bases between the two germline ends. The CDR3 loop spans 14 amino acids. The germline V gene has CDR1 SGHRS and CDR2 YFSETQ. CDR3 sequence reads: CASSVTQSTDTQYF. The CDR3 coding sequence is TGCGCCAGCAGCGTAACACAGAGCACAGATACGCAGTATTTT.